The following is a T cell receptor beta chain sequence with its context. V was trimmed by 3 bases and J by 11 bases, leaving 25 bases between them. The CDR3 extends over 15 amino acids. Looked up from germline, CDR1 is DFQATT and CDR2 is SNEGSKA (reference sequence). This entry comes from a study of identical twins. TCRdb redid the calling of the 5' RACE reads with MiXCR, one entry per CDR3 protein. The top ten clones hold about 0.3% of a sample with 1.5 million to 2 million distinct CDR3 sequences, around 29% of them seen once. The chain recombines TRBV20-1 with TRBJ2-5; D perhaps matches TRBD2 (6 bases). The sample comprised cord blood. This TCR came from a newborn girl in good health. The CDR3 region has the DNA TGCAGTGCTAGGGAGGCGGGACGGGCCTACAATGAGCAGTACTTC. Translation: CSAREAGRAYNEQYF.